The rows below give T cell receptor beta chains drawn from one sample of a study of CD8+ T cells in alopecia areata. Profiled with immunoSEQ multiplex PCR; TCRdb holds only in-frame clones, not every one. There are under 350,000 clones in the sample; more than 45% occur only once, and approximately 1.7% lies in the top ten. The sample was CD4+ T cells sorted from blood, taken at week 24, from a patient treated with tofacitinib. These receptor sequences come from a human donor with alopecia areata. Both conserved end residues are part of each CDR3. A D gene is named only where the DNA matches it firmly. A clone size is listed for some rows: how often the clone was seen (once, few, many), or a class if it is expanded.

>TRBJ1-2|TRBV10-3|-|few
TGTGCCATCAGCGCATCGTATGGCTACACCTTC
CAISASYGYTF
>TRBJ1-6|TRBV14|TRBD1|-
TGTGCCAGCAGCCAAGGACAGGGGGCACATTCACCCCTCCACTTT
CASSQGQGAHSPLHF
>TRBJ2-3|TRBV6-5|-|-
TGTGCCAGCAGTTACCTTTCGGACAGCTCAGATACGCAGTATTTT
CASSYLSDSSDTQYF
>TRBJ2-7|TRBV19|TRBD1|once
TGTGCCAGTAGTCCCACGACGCCAGGGGGTAACTACGAGCAGTACTTC
CASSPTTPGGNYEQYF
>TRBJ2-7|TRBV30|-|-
TGTGCCTGGAAGTACAACTCCTACGAGCAGTACTTC
CAWKYNSYEQYF
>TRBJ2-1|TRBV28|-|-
TGTGCCAGCAGTTTATTGTACAATGAGCAGTTCTTC
CASSLLYNEQFF
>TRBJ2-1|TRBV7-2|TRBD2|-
TGTGCCAGCAGCTTAAGCAGGGGCGGGACTAGTCTTCATGAGCAGTTCTTC
CASSLSRGGTSLHEQFF
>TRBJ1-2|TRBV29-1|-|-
TGCAGCGTGCCTTTCGGGGGCGACTATGGCTACACCTTC
CSVPFGGDYGYTF
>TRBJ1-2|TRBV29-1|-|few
TGCAGCGCCGCGGGGGGGGCGCGGGACTATGGCTACACCTTC
CSAAGGARDYGYTF
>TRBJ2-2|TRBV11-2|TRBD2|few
TGTGCCAGCAGTCGACTAGCGGGGGTGAACACCGGGGAGCTGTTTTTT
CASSRLAGVNTGELFF
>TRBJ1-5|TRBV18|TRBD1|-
TGTGCCAGCTCACTCACAGGGGCCCACAATCAGCCCCAGCATTTT
CASSLTGAHNQPQHF
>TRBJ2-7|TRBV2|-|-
TGTGCCAGCTTGGAGGGGGGGCAAGAGCAGTACTTC
CASLEGGQEQYF
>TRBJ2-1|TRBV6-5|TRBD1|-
TGTGCCAGCAGACGGACAGGGGCCCCAGAGCAGTTCTTC
CASRRTGAPEQFF
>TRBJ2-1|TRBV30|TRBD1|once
TGTGCCTGGAGTGTACTTGGGACAGGGAATGAGCAGTTCTTC
CAWSVLGTGNEQFF